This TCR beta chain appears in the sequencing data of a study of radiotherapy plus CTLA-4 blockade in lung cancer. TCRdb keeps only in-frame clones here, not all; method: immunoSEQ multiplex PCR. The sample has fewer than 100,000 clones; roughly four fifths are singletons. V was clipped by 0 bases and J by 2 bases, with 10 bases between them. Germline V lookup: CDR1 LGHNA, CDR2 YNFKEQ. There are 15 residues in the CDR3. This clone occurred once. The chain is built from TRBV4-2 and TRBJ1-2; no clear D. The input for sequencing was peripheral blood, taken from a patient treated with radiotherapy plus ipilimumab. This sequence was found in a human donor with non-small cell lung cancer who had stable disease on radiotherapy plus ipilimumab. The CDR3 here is CASSQEEVTNYGYTF. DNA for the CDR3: TGTGCCAGCAGCCAAGAAGAGGTCACCAACTATGGCTACACCTTC.